These 21 T cell receptor beta chains were sequenced from one sample in a study of T cell responses to AZD1222 COVID-19 vaccine (dated by TCRdb to the early 2020s). What the time point label conveys for this sample: about 28 days (+/-7) after the second vaccine dose. In light of the paper, this sample's treatment or condition label describes: meningococcal conjugate vaccine given as trial control. Libraries were built with the immunoSEQ multiplex PCR assay. TCRdb holds this immuneACCESS table with in-frame rearrangements only. Some clones are missing; in checked studies, unresolved V genes explain under half, and the rest has no known cause. This sample has about 150,000 clones in its table, and less than 95% of those were observed once. About 7.5% of the sample goes to the ten largest clones. The sample here was peripheral blood, taken 28 days after the second dose of the MenACWY control vaccine. Receptor source: an adult who received the MenACWY meningococcal vaccine as a control.

This clone was seen a few times. V gene TRBV6-5 combines with J gene TRBJ1-6; maybe TRBD1 (6 bases). Per germline, CDR1 MNHEY and CDR2 SVGAGI. The V end was cut by 0 bases, the J end by 10 bases, with 13 bases between. This CDR3 spans 15 amino acids. The CDR3 sequence is CASSYSNTGNSPLHF. CDR3 nucleotides: TGTGCCAGCAGTTACTCGAATACAGGGAACTCACCCCTCCACTTT.

This rearrangement joins TRBV7-2 to TRBJ2-7; no clear D gene. Germline lookup yields CDR1 SGHTA and CDR2 FQGNSA. The CDR3 consists of 14 residues. V was clipped by 1 base and J by 1 base, with 8 bases between them. CDR3: CASSLVFGSYEQYF. CDR3 DNA sequence: TGTGCCAGCAGCTTAGTATTTGGGTCCTACGAGCAGTACTTC.

The sample holds one count of this clone. V is TRBV19 and J is TRBJ2-3; D not certain. From germline, CDR1 is LNHDA and CDR2 SQIVND (reference sequence). Trimming removed 1 base at V and 1 base at J, with 3 bases between. The CDR3 extends over 13 amino acids. As DNA, the CDR3 is TGTGCCAGTAGTATAGCGGGCACAGATACGCAGTATTTT. It specifies CASSIAGTDTQYF.

This chain joins TRBV11-2 and TRBJ2-2; unclear D gene. The CDR3 loop spans 15 amino acids. The V and J ends lost 1 base and 4 bases respectively, with 10 bases between them. In germline, CDR1 is SGHAT, CDR2 FQNNGV. In DNA, the CDR3 is TGTGCCAGCAGCTTAGCCCCTAGGGTCACCGGGGAGCTGTTTTTT. It encodes CASSLAPRVTGELFF.

The gene calls are TRBV19 and TRBJ2-3; 8 positions agree with TRBD1. The junction had 14 bases not matched to a gene; V was cut back by 1 base and J by 2 bases. The CDR3 is made up of 19 amino acids. Looked up from germline, CDR1 is LNHDA and CDR2 is SQIVND (reference sequence). CDR3 residues: CASSIGGLPRQGYTDTQYF. As DNA, the CDR3 is TGTGCCAGTAGTATAGGGGGATTACCGAGACAGGGGTACACAGATACGCAGTATTTT.

J is TRBJ2-6 and V is TRBV18; 9 positions agree with TRBD1. The CDR3 extends over 18 amino acids. The trim removed 3 bases at V and 1 base at J, leaving 7 bases unmatched. CDR1 and CDR2 (germline): KGHSH, LQKENI. The CDR3 sequence: CASSPLGQGPSGANVLTF. The DNA for the CDR3 is TGTGCCAGCTCACCCCTGGGACAGGGACCTTCTGGGGCCAACGTCCTGACTTTC.

The chain carries TRBV6-5 and TRBJ2-7; 9 bases map to TRBD1. Trimming cost V 6 bases and J 0 bases; bases outside gene matches: 6. The CDR3 runs to 15 residues. Germline CDR1 MNHEY, CDR2 SVGAGI. CDR3 protein: CASRLGTGSSYEQYF. The CDR3 DNA reads TGTGCCAGCAGGCTCGGGACAGGGAGCTCCTACGAGCAGTACTTC.

The genes are TRBV30 and TRBJ1-1, with D possibly being TRBD1 (5 bases). Trimming pared 8 bases from V and 1 base from J, leaving 14 bases between. The CDR3 is 13 residues long. Germline V gene data show CDR1 as GTSNPN and CDR2 as SVGIG (reference sequence). The CDR3 nucleotides are TGTGCCCGACAGAGGGATTCGAACACTGAAGCTTTCTTT. Protein product: CARQRDSNTEAFF.

The V call is TRBV5-1, the J call TRBJ2-1; tentative D call: TRBD1 (5 bases). The germline V gene encodes CDR1 SGHRS and CDR2 YFSETQ. Between the trimmed V and J ends, which lost 0 bases and 7 bases, there was a span of 14 bases. The CDR3 spans 15 residues. CDR3 coding DNA: TGCGCCAGCAGCTTGGCAGGGAAGACGGGTAATGAGCAGTTCTTC. It codes for CASSLAGKTGNEQFF.

This clone was detected only a few times. The chain uses TRBV2 and TRBJ1-1; D not resolved. CDR3 size: 13 residues. V was cut by 2 bases and J by 1 base, with 5 bases left in between. Germline values: CDR1 SNHLY, CDR2 FYNNEI. The CDR3 here is CASSESGNTEAFF. The CDR3 DNA sequence: TGTGCCAGCAGTGAATCGGGGAACACTGAAGCTTTCTTT.

The chain links TRBV6-5 to TRBJ2-3; 11 positions match TRBD2. Germline loops: CDR1 MNHEY, CDR2 SVGAGI. The trim removed 6 bases at V and 4 bases at J, leaving 6 bases unmatched. The CDR3 is 15 amino acids. The CDR3 nucleotides read TGTGCCAGCAGCCCGCTAGCGGGAGGATCAGATACGCAGTATTTT. This encodes CASSPLAGGSDTQYF.

The genes are TRBV3-1 (or the pseudogene TRBV3-2) and TRBJ2-3; 12 bases are a match to TRBD2. Germline V gene data show CDR1 as LGHDT and CDR2 as YNNKEL (reference sequence). V lost 4 bases, J lost 6 bases, and 8 bases stayed unmatched. CDR3 size: 16 residues. CDR3 amino acids: CASSPTATSGGDTQYF. Here the CDR3 DNA reads TGTGCCAGCAGCCCTACAGCTACTAGCGGGGGGGATACGCAGTATTTT.

V gene TRBV28 combines with J gene TRBJ1-5; no clear D gene. The CDR3 runs 14 residues. V shed 10 bases and J shed 5 bases, with 18 bases lying between them. Per the germline V gene, CDR1 is MDHEN and CDR2 is SYDVKM. For the CDR3, the DNA is TGTGCCACCCTCCTAGACACGGTCTATCAGCCCCAGCATTTT. This codes for CATLLDTVYQPQHF.

The genes are TRBV19 and TRBJ2-7; TRBD2 matches 9 bases. The CDR3 loop spans 15 amino acids. V trimming: 6 bases; J trimming: 0 bases; junction bases outside the gene matches: 6. The germline V gene encodes CDR1 LNHDA and CDR2 SQIVND (reference sequence). The CDR3 DNA reads as TGTGCCAGTAGGGAACGGACTAGCGCCTCCTACGAGCAGTACTTC. It translates to CASRERTSASYEQYF.

The CDR3 DNA follows: TGTGCCAGCTCACCAGAGGAATATAATTCACCCCTCCACTTT. Protein sequence: CASSPEEYNSPLHF. This chain connects TRBV18 to TRBJ1-6; no reliable D call. Germline V gene data show CDR1 as KGHSH and CDR2 as LQKENI. The V gene lost 2 bases and the J gene lost 4 bases, with 6 bases spanning the gap. The CDR3 runs to 14 residues.

The V call is TRBV3-1 (or the pseudogene TRBV3-2), the J call TRBJ1-6, with TRBD1 as a possible D gene (6 bases). CDR1 and CDR2 from the germline V gene are LGHDT and YNNKEL (reference sequence). V was cut by 1 base and J by 8 bases, with 12 bases left in between. The CDR3 sequence is 15 residues long. CDR3 sequence reads: CASSQGTGLDSPLHF. The DNA of the CDR3 is TGTGCCAGCAGCCAAGGTACAGGGTTGGATTCACCCCTCCACTTT.

CDR3 region: CASVESGGQATNEQFF. The CDR3 bases are TGTGCCAGCGTGGAATCGGGAGGGCAGGCCACCAATGAGCAGTTCTTC. This chain links TRBV7-6 with TRBJ2-1, with 8 positions matching TRBD2. J gave up 6 bases and V 8 bases, and 15 bases lay outside the gene matches. CDR1 is SGHVS, CDR2 FNYEAQ, per germline. This CDR3 region has 16 residues.

J is TRBJ2-7 and V is TRBV5-1, with 8 bases aligning to TRBD1. The CDR3 extends over 15 amino acids. With 5 bases clipped from V and 0 bases from J, the junction kept 7 bases outside the gene matches. Germline assignment: CDR1 SGHRS and CDR2 YFSETQ. DNA of the CDR3: TGCGCCAGCAGTCCTTTTCAGGGGGCCTCCTACGAGCAGTACTTC. Translation gives CASSPFQGASYEQYF. The variable domain in full, with the rest retrieved from reference TRBV5-1 and TRBJ2-7, is KAGVTQTPRYLIKTRGQQVTLSCSPISGHRSVSWYQQTPGQGLQFLFEYFSETQRNKGNFPGRFSGRQFSNSRSEMNVSTLELGDSALYLCASSPFQGASYEQYFGPGTRLTVT.

The rearrangement joins TRBV7-2 to TRBJ2-4; D may be TRBD2 (7 bases). The germline V gene encodes CDR1 SGHTA and CDR2 FQGNSA. The CDR3 extends over 15 amino acids. V dropped 1 base and J dropped 7 bases, with 14 bases sitting between them. Written as DNA, the CDR3 is TGTGCCAGCAGCTTAGAGGCGGGGGCAGCGAACATTCAGTACTTC. Protein: CASSLEAGAANIQYF.

The chain couples TRBV19 to TRBJ1-5; TRBD1 is a possible D gene (5 bases). The V gene lost 9 bases and the J gene lost 2 bases, with 17 bases spanning the gap. Germline values: CDR1 LNHDA, CDR2 SQIVND (reference sequence). The CDR3 is 15 amino acids. CDR3 nucleotides: TGTGCCAGCGATATCAGGGAACGGCGCAATCAGCCCCAGCATTTT. This encodes CASDIRERRNQPQHF.

The chain links TRBV9 to TRBJ1-2; 7 bases map to TRBD1. Looked up from germline, CDR1 is SGDLS and CDR2 is YYNGEE. The V gene end was trimmed by 4 bases and the J gene end by 5 bases; junction bases not matched to a gene: 5. The CDR3 spans 13 residues. The CDR3 coding sequence is TGTGCCAGCAGCACCCGGACAGGTTATGGCTACACCTTC. Its protein is CASSTRTGYGYTF.